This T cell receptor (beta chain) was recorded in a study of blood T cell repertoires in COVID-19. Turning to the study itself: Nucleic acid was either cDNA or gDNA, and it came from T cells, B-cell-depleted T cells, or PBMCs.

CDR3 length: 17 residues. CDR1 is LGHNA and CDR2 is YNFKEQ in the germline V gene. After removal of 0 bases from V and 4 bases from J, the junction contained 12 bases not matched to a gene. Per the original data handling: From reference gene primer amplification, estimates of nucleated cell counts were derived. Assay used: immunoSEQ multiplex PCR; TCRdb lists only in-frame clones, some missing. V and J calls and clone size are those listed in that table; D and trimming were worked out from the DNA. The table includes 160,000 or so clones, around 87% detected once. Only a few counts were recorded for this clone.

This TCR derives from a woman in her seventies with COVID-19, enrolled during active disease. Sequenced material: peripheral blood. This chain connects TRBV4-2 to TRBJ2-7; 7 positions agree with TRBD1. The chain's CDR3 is CASSQERGGLALYEQYF. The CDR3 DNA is TGTGCCAGCAGCCAAGAACGAGGGGGCCTTGCTTTGTACGAGCAGTACTTC.